A single sample gave rise to the 31 T cell receptor beta chains below, sequenced in a study of blood T cell repertoires in COVID-19. Generated by immunoSEQ multiplex PCR, the TCRdb table keeps only in-frame clones and is missing some. The data hold approximately 59,000 clones, with 85% to 90% observed a single time. Material: peripheral blood. The receptors shown here come from a middle-aged man with active COVID-19.

The chain combines TRBV9 with TRBJ2-7, with TRBD1 as a possible D gene (6 bases). CDR1 is SGDLS, CDR2 YYNGEE, per germline. The CDR3 is 14 amino acids. V lost 4 bases, J lost 2 bases, and 13 bases lay in between. In nucleotides, the CDR3 is TGTGCCAGCAGCCCGCAACAGGGAACCTACGAGCAGTACTTC. It encodes CASSPQQGTYEQYF.

This clone has only one observation. V and J are TRBV30 and TRBJ1-5; 9 bases fit TRBD1. With 3 bases clipped from V and 2 bases from J, the junction kept 5 bases outside the gene matches. Germline V lookup: CDR1 GTSNPN, CDR2 SVGIG (reference sequence). The CDR3 contains 15 residues. The CDR3 region is CAWRAQGAGNQPQHF. In DNA form, the CDR3 reads TGTGCCTGGAGGGCACAGGGGGCAGGCAATCAGCCCCAGCATTTT.

This clone was counted only a few times. The rearrangement uses TRBV18 and TRBJ1-1; D not resolved. Germline loops: CDR1 KGHSH, CDR2 LQKENI. The V end lost 3 bases, the J end lost 4 bases, and 12 bases lay between the germline ends. The CDR3 runs 14 residues. The DNA for the CDR3 is TGTGCCAGCTCACCCCAAGTGAGTCTCACTGAAGCTTTCTTT. Translated, it gives CASSPQVSLTEAFF. Combining the CDR3 with reference TRBV18 and TRBJ1-1 gives the whole variable domain NAGVMQNPRHLVRRRGQEARLRCSPMKGHSHVYWYRQLPEEGLKFMVYLQKENIIDESGMPKERFSAEFPKEGPSILRIQQVVRGDSAAYFCASSPQVSLTEAFFGQGTRLTVV.

The chain combines TRBV6-6 with TRBJ2-1; 8 nucleotides match TRBD1. The CDR3 is 15 residues long. V lost 4 bases and J lost 3; bases outside the gene matches: 5. From germline, CDR1 is MNHNY and CDR2 SVGAGI (reference sequence). Written as DNA, the CDR3 is TGTGCCAGCAGTTTCCCCGGGACAGGCTACAATGAGCAGTTCTTC. Translation: CASSFPGTGYNEQFF.

The chain couples TRBV28 to TRBJ1-5; possibly TRBD1 for D (5 bases). The V end was cut by 6 bases, the J end by 7 bases, with 13 bases between. CDR1 is MDHEN, CDR2 SYDVKM, per germline. The CDR3 is made up of 13 amino acids. This CDR3 reads CASSRKGRQPQHF. The CDR3 DNA sequence: TGTGCCAGCAGCAGGAAGGGGAGGCAGCCCCAGCATTTT.

The chain joins TRBV15 to TRBJ2-3; TRBD2 matches at 10 bases. CDR1 LNHNV and CDR2 YYDKDF come from the germline V gene (reference sequence). V lost 0 bases and J lost 3; bases outside the gene matches: 12. The CDR3 is made up of 19 amino acids. CDR3 DNA: TGTGCCACCAGCAGAGATAGAAACCCCAGCGGGAGGGGTACAGATACGCAGTATTTT. Its translation is CATSRDRNPSGRGTDTQYF.

This rearrangement joins TRBV7-3 to TRBJ2-3; 16 bases match TRBD2. The germline CDR1 and CDR2 sequences are SGHTA and FQGTGA. V was clipped by 5 bases and J by 4 bases; unmatched bases: 12. CDR3 size: 19 residues. The CDR3 is CASSAGLAGGPPSADTQYF. The CDR3 DNA reads TGTGCCAGCAGCGCGGGACTAGCGGGAGGGCCCCCTTCGGCAGATACGCAGTATTTT.

The CDR3 bases are TGTGCCAGCAGCAAGGGACTAGCGGGAGTAAGAGAGACCCAGTACTTC. This translates into CASSKGLAGVRETQYF. The V and J genes are TRBV5-4 and TRBJ2-5; 14 bases match TRBD2. The germline gives CDR1 SGHNT, CDR2 YYREEE (reference sequence). The V segment lost 4 bases and the J segment 4 bases; nucleotides outside the gene matches: 6. The CDR3 is made up of 16 amino acids.

The genes are TRBV5-1 and TRBJ2-1, with 7 bases that match TRBD2. The J segment lost 6 bases and the V segment lost 6 bases, leaving 12 bases of the junction unmatched. CDR3 length: 15 residues. Germline-derived CDR1 and CDR2 are SGHRS and YFSETQ. The CDR3 is CASTWRGGPGNEQFF. CDR3 nucleotides: TGCGCCAGCACGTGGAGGGGAGGGCCGGGCAATGAGCAGTTCTTC.

The chain employs TRBV10-1 and TRBJ1-5; D unclear. Germline CDR1 and CDR2: WNHNN and SYGVQD (reference sequence). The V end was cut by 6 bases, the J end by 0 bases, with 18 bases between. This CDR3 spans 17 amino acids. The CDR3 loop reads CASRGPLIAYSNQPQHF. CDR3 coding DNA: TGCGCCAGCAGGGGTCCACTTATAGCCTATAGCAATCAGCCCCAGCATTTT.

J is TRBJ1-6 and V is TRBV2; TRBD1 matches 8 bases. Germline CDR1 is SNHLY and CDR2 is FYNNEI. V shed 2 bases, J shed 7 bases, and the junction held 4 bases outside the gene matches. This CDR3 contains 15 residues. CDR3 in DNA: TGTGCCAGCAGTGAACGGACAGGGAGAAATTCACCCCTCCACTTT. Its translation is CASSERTGRNSPLHF.

The gene calls are TRBV28 and TRBJ2-7, with 8 bases that match TRBD1. Trimming removed 4 bases from V and 4 bases from J; junction bases left unmatched: 6. This CDR3 comprises 14 residues. Germline values: CDR1 MDHEN, CDR2 SYDVKM. CDR3 DNA: TGTGCCAGCAGTTCGGCAGGGGGCAAGTACGAGCAGTACTTC. It is translated as CASSSAGGKYEQYF.

The chain employs TRBV28 and TRBJ2-3; no clear D. The V gene's germline CDR1 is MDHEN and CDR2 SYDVKM. The CDR3 extends over 14 amino acids. V was clipped by 2 bases and J by 6 bases, with 12 bases between them. CDR3 in DNA: TGTGCCAGCAGTTTAATTAGCACATTGGATACGCAGTATTTT. Translated: CASSLISTLDTQYF.

This clone was picked up many times. This chain links TRBV6-5 with TRBJ2-7; 7 bases map to TRBD1. This CDR3 comprises 15 residues. The V and J ends lost 6 bases and 2 bases, in that order; junction bases with no gene match: 10. Germline V gene data show CDR1 as MNHEY and CDR2 as SVGAGI. CDR3 bases: TGTGCCAGCAGAAAGGACAGGACGGGAACCTACGAGCAGTACTTC. It yields the protein CASRKDRTGTYEQYF.

This chain joins TRBV30 and TRBJ1-2; no clear D gene. This CDR3 has 14 amino acids. Germline V gives CDR1 GTSNPN, CDR2 SVGIG (reference sequence). V lost 3 bases and J 4 bases, leaving 15 bases between the germline ends. The CDR3 reads CAWRGGVLGYGYTF. The CDR3 DNA reads as TGTGCCTGGAGGGGAGGAGTACTTGGCTATGGCTACACCTTC.

A single count supports this clone. The J gene is TRBJ2-3, the V gene TRBV30, with 13 bases aligning to TRBD2. Germline values: CDR1 GTSNPN, CDR2 SVGIG (reference sequence). V shed 2 bases and J 2 bases; nucleotides not matched to a gene: 4. The CDR3 sequence is 16 residues long. This chain's CDR3 is CAWSKLAGGATDTQYF. In nucleotides, the CDR3 is TGTGCCTGGAGTAAACTAGCGGGAGGGGCCACAGATACGCAGTATTTT.

CDR3 in amino acids: CASSGNRDRNTIYF. The CDR3 DNA reads TGCGCCAGCAGCGGGAACAGGGATAGAAACACCATATATTTT. The chain joins TRBV5-1 to TRBJ1-3; D is perhaps TRBD1 (6 bases). The length of the CDR3 is 14 residues. Trimming removed 4 bases from V and 5 bases from J, with 13 bases in between. CDR1 is SGHRS, CDR2 YFSETQ, per germline.

This chain connects TRBV28 to TRBJ2-7; 9 bases agree with TRBD2. Germline loops: CDR1 MDHEN, CDR2 SYDVKM. CDR3 length equals 17 residues. V was pared by 2 bases and J by 2 bases, with 10 bases of the junction left unmatched. The DNA for the CDR3 is TGTGCCAGCAGTTTAAGCCTAGCGGGGCCTCGAGCCTACGAGCAGTACTTC. Its protein product is CASSLSLAGPRAYEQYF.

The chain uses TRBV18 and TRBJ2-1, with unresolved D. V lost 3 bases and J 1 base, leaving 7 bases between the germline ends. The germline gives CDR1 KGHSH, CDR2 LQKENI. This CDR3 is 14 amino acids long. In nucleotides, the CDR3 is TGTGCCAGCTCACCTCCTCTTTCCTACAATGAGCAGTTCTTC. Its protein is CASSPPLSYNEQFF.

V gene TRBV5-1 combines with J gene TRBJ1-1; D is uncertain. Trimming removed 0 bases at V and 1 base at J, with 7 bases between. This CDR3 contains 14 residues. The germline V gene encodes CDR1 SGHRS and CDR2 YFSETQ. The CDR3 bases are TGCGCCAGCAGCTTGGTTCCAGAGAACACTGAAGCTTTCTTT. Protein: CASSLVPENTEAFF.

The genes are TRBV5-1 and TRBJ2-5; perhaps TRBD2 as D (6 bases). Germline values: CDR1 SGHRS, CDR2 YFSETQ. The CDR3 extends over 14 amino acids. The V gene lost 4 bases and the J gene lost 5 bases, with 15 bases spanning the gap. This CDR3 is CASSLLLGRETQYF. In DNA form, the CDR3 reads TGCGCCAGCAGCCTCCTTTTGGGGAGGGAGACCCAGTACTTC. Looking up the rest from reference TRBV5-1 and TRBJ2-5 gives the full variable domain: KAGVTQTPRYLIKTRGQQVTLSCSPISGHRSVSWYQQTPGQGLQFLFEYFSETQRNKGNFPGRFSGRQFSNSRSEMNVSTLELGDSALYLCASSLLLGRETQYFGPGTRLLVL.

The DNA of the CDR3 is TGTGCCAGCAGTTTAGGATCCGGGGTTATCCCATACAATGAGCAGTTCTTC. This codes for CASSLGSGVIPYNEQFF. The chain recombines TRBV28 with TRBJ2-1, with TRBD2 as a possible D gene (5 bases). This CDR3 has 17 residues. CDR1 MDHEN and CDR2 SYDVKM come from the germline V gene. V was pared by 2 bases and J by 4 bases, with 18 bases between.

The V gene is TRBV5-6, the J gene TRBJ2-7; TRBD2 is a possible D gene (6 bases). Trimming removed 0 bases at V and 0 bases at J, with 10 bases between. CDR3 size: 15 residues. The germline CDR1 and CDR2 sequences are SGHDT and YYEEEE. The CDR3 region has the DNA TGTGCCAGCAGCTTGGGTGGGACTGGCTCCTACGAGCAGTACTTC. It is translated as CASSLGGTGSYEQYF. Supplemented by reference TRBV5-6 and TRBJ2-7, the full variable domain reads DAGVTQSPTHLIKTRGQQVTLRCSPKSGHDTVSWYQQALGQGPQFIFQYYEEEERQRGNFPDRFSGHQFPNYSSELNVNALLLGDSALYLCASSLGGTGSYEQYFGPGTRLTVT.

This clone was found a few times. The J gene is TRBJ1-6, the V gene TRBV2, with D unclear. CDR1 and CDR2 (germline): SNHLY, FYNNEI. The CDR3 runs to 13 residues. Trimming shortened V by 8 bases and J by 12 bases, and 17 bases separated the two germline ends. In DNA, the CDR3 is TGTGCCAGCCGGGCGATGGCGGGCGTACCCCTCCACTTT. Translated: CASRAMAGVPLHF.

This clone was picked up a small number of times. V gene TRBV28 combines with J gene TRBJ1-5, with D perhaps TRBD1 (5 bases). From germline, CDR1 is MDHEN and CDR2 SYDVKM. The CDR3 has 14 amino acids. V lost 2 bases and J lost 5, with 10 bases in between. The CDR3 sequence: CASSLRGLHQPQHF. The DNA of the CDR3 is TGTGCCAGCAGTTTAAGGGGCTTACATCAGCCCCAGCATTTT.

This chain joins TRBV28 and TRBJ2-2; possibly TRBD1 for D (5 bases). The germline CDR1 and CDR2 sequences are MDHEN and SYDVKM. The germline V and J ends were trimmed by 3 bases and 1 base, with 9 bases remaining between them. The CDR3 spans 15 residues. The CDR3 spells CASSFNQGNTGELFF. The CDR3 DNA reads as TGTGCCAGCAGTTTTAATCAGGGGAACACCGGGGAGCTGTTTTTT.

The chain links TRBV27 to TRBJ1-4; D ambiguous. Germline V lookup: CDR1 MNHEY, CDR2 SMNVEV (reference sequence). This CDR3 contains 13 residues. V lost 3 bases and J lost 5, with 7 bases in between. CDR3 residues: CASSFSGNEKLFF. The CDR3, as DNA: TGTGCCAGCAGTTTTTCGGGAAATGAAAAACTGTTTTTT.

The V call is TRBV2, the J call TRBJ2-1; D is possibly TRBD1 (6 bases). The length of the CDR3 is 14 residues. Trimming stripped 7 bases from V and 10 bases from J, with 20 bases between. The germline V gene has CDR1 SNHLY and CDR2 FYNNEI. Here the CDR3 DNA reads TGTGCCAGCAACAAGGACAGCGCCGGCGGGGAGCAGTTCTTC. It translates to CASNKDSAGGEQFF.

This sequence joins TRBV2 and TRBJ1-6; the match to TRBD1 covers 8 bases. The V and J ends lost 8 bases and 0 bases, in that order; junction bases with no gene match: 3. Looked up from germline, CDR1 is SNHLY and CDR2 is FYNNEI. CDR3 length: 15 residues. The CDR3 sequence is CASWDRSSYNSPLHF. The CDR3 nucleotides read TGTGCCAGCTGGGACAGGAGCTCCTATAATTCACCCCTCCACTTT.

V gene TRBV18 combines with J gene TRBJ1-3; tentative D call: TRBD1 (5 bases). V dropped 4 bases and J dropped 2 bases, with 9 bases sitting between them. The CDR3 covers 14 residues. Looked up from germline, CDR1 is KGHSH and CDR2 is LQKENI. CDR3 amino acids: CASSQGSAGNTIYF. DNA for the CDR3: TGTGCCAGCTCACAGGGGTCAGCTGGAAACACCATATATTTT.

This clone was counted once. The gene calls are TRBV5-1 and TRBJ2-1; TRBD2 agrees at 9 bases. From germline, CDR1 is SGHRS and CDR2 YFSETQ. The CDR3 consists of 17 residues. V dropped 1 base and J dropped 5; count of bases not matched to a gene: 10. CDR3 in amino acids: CASSLSMAGGPHNEQFF. As DNA, the CDR3 is TGCGCCAGCAGCTTGAGTATGGCGGGAGGGCCGCACAATGAGCAGTTCTTC.